The clone carrying this TCR beta chain has only one observation. Genomic DNA templated the TCR beta VDJ and CDR3 profiling. TCRdb ran MiXCR on the reads and lists one entry per CDR3 protein. The sample carries 200,000 to 300,000 distinct CDR3 sequences, 70% to 85% recorded once. Sequenced patients had shown CD8+CD57+ cell expansion by flow cytometry. The germline CDR1 and CDR2 sequences are SEHNR and FQNEAQ (reference sequence). The CDR3 has 12 residues. J gave up 9 bases and V 3 bases, and 4 bases lay outside the gene matches. This sample stems from a study of CD8+CD57+ T cells in acquired aplastic anemia.

What was sequenced was sorted CD4+, CD8+, or CD8+CD57+ T cells (not recorded which) from PBMCs. This clonotype was obtained from a human donor with aplastic anemia. The chain couples TRBV7-9 to TRBJ2-5; 7 bases agree with TRBD2. For the CDR3, the DNA is TGTGCCAGCAGCTTGGATGGGAGGGCCCAGTACTTC. This encodes CASSLDGRAQYF.